A single sample is the source of the 27 T cell receptor beta chains below, sequenced in a study of radiation and T cells in renal cell carcinoma. Clones were sequenced by immunoSEQ multiplex PCR, and TCRdb holds only the in-frame ones, with some missing. This sample yields roughly 61,000 clones, of which 60% to 85% are seen a single time; around 7% belongs to the top ten. The time point here: blood 4 weeks post-SBRT, at nephrectomy. Described treatment: 15 Gy SBRT to primary tumor, nephrectomy 4 weeks later. Material: blood, obtained from a patient whose treatment included radiotherapy and nephrectomy. Every receptor here comes from a man aged 55 to 70 with renal cell carcinoma.

The chain combines TRBV30 with TRBJ1-6; 10 nucleotides match TRBD1. The CDR3 is made up of 15 amino acids. The trim removed 2 bases at V and 5 bases at J, leaving 3 bases unmatched. Germline V gives CDR1 GTSNPN, CDR2 SVGIG (reference sequence). The CDR3 reads CAWSLTGGHNSPLHF. The CDR3 region has the DNA TGTGCCTGGAGTCTGACAGGGGGCCATAATTCACCCCTCCACTTT.

This clone was seen a handful of times. This chain connects TRBV18 to TRBJ2-1; 10 nucleotides match TRBD1. The CDR3 sequence is 15 residues long. Germline V gene data show CDR1 as KGHSH and CDR2 as LQKENI. The V segment lost 6 bases and the J segment 4 bases; nucleotides outside the gene matches: 6. CDR3 sequence reads: CASSLGQGGYNEQFF. The CDR3 region has the DNA TGTGCCAGCTCTCTAGGACAGGGGGGTTACAATGAGCAGTTCTTC.

The chain joins TRBV7-2 to TRBJ1-1, with D hard to call. V was clipped by 1 base and J by 10 bases, with 10 bases between them. CDR1 is SGHTA, CDR2 FQGNSA, per germline. The CDR3 runs 12 residues. CDR3 sequence reads: CASSLGNSGAFF. Written as DNA, the CDR3 is TGTGCCAGCAGCTTAGGAAACAGTGGAGCTTTCTTT.

V is TRBV5-4 and J is TRBJ1-2, with a weak D call TRBD1 (5 bases). The germline V and J ends were trimmed by 4 bases and 7 bases, with 26 bases remaining between them. CDR3 size: 17 residues. The germline gives CDR1 SGHNT, CDR2 YYREEE (reference sequence). DNA for the CDR3: TGTGCCAGCAGCACACCGGGACTCGAAGGTCCAGGAGGTGGCTACACCTTC. Amino acids: CASSTPGLEGPGGGYTF.

The rearrangement links TRBV2 to TRBJ1-5; maybe TRBD1 (6 bases). The CDR3 runs to 13 residues. Germline V gene data show CDR1 as SNHLY and CDR2 as FYNNEI. The ends were cut back, 6 bases at V and 4 bases at J, with 10 bases in the middle. The CDR3: CASRGQNNQPQHF. DNA of the CDR3: TGTGCCAGCAGAGGACAGAATAATCAGCCCCAGCATTTT.

The chain is built from TRBV4-2 and TRBJ2-3, with TRBD2 matching over 16 bases. Germline V gives CDR1 LGHNA, CDR2 YNFKEQ. The V gene end was trimmed by 0 bases and the J gene end by 1 base; junction bases not matched to a gene: 13. The length of the CDR3 is 22 residues. The DNA of the CDR3 is TGTGCCAGCAGCCAAGATTCCAGCCCGGGACTAGCGGGGGGGCTAGGCACAGATACGCAGTATTTT. Protein sequence: CASSQDSSPGLAGGLGTDTQYF.

This rearrangement joins TRBV6-5 to TRBJ1-4, with D uncertain. Deletions cut 6 bases from V and 4 bases from J, with 12 bases between. The CDR3 has 14 residues. CDR1 and CDR2 (germline): MNHEY, SVGAGI. This CDR3 is CASRQAGVNEKLFF. CDR3 in DNA: TGTGCCAGCAGGCAAGCGGGAGTTAATGAAAAACTGTTTTTT.

The chain links TRBV6-5 to TRBJ2-7; 8 bases fit TRBD1. CDR1 and CDR2 from the germline V gene are MNHEY and SVGAGI. This CDR3 region has 14 residues. The V and J ends lost 0 bases and 5 bases, in that order; junction bases with no gene match: 3. Here the CDR3 reads CASSYSGQGHEQYF. CDR3 DNA: TGTGCCAGCAGTTACTCTGGACAGGGCCACGAGCAGTACTTC.

This clone was seen more than once but under ten times. The V gene is TRBV5-6, the J gene TRBJ1-1; D gene uncertain. CDR3 length: 16 residues. Deletions cut 1 base from V and 1 base from J, with 14 bases between. Germline V CDR1 and CDR2: SGHDT, YYEEEE. As DNA, the CDR3 is TGTGCCAGCAGCTTGCCCCCAATGTCCCCGAACACTGAAGCTTTCTTT. It codes for CASSLPPMSPNTEAFF. Looking up the rest from reference TRBV5-6 and TRBJ1-1 gives the full variable domain: DAGVTQSPTHLIKTRGQQVTLRCSPKSGHDTVSWYQQALGQGPQFIFQYYEEEERQRGNFPDRFSGHQFPNYSSELNVNALLLGDSALYLCASSLPPMSPNTEAFFGQGTRLTVV.

The V gene is TRBV21-1, the J gene TRBJ2-7. TRBV21-1 is given as a pseudogene. CDR3 length: 16 amino acids. The chain's CDR3 is CASSPPGGPHSYEQYV. In DNA, the CDR3 is TGTGCCAGCAGTCCACCTGGGGGTCCCCACTCCTACGAGCAGTACGTC.

V and J are TRBV7-9 and TRBJ2-1; D ambiguous. There are 15 residues in the CDR3. The germline V gene has CDR1 SEHNR and CDR2 FQNEAQ (reference sequence). V lost 5 bases and J 4 bases, leaving 15 bases between the germline ends. The CDR3 sequence is CASSHRWVWYNEQFF. CDR3 in DNA: TGTGCCAGCAGCCACCGCTGGGTTTGGTACAATGAGCAGTTCTTC.

The chain joins TRBV6-1 to TRBJ1-1; TRBD1 matches at 7 bases. Germline trimming cut 3 bases from V and 5 bases from J; bases unmatched to any gene: 6. This CDR3 has 14 amino acids. Germline V gene data show CDR1 as MNHNS and CDR2 as SASEGT. CDR3: CASSDSNRGTEAFF. Here the CDR3 DNA reads TGTGCCAGCAGTGATTCCAACAGGGGTACTGAAGCTTTCTTT.

The V and J genes are TRBV19 and TRBJ2-2; 7 nucleotides align to TRBD1. CDR1 and CDR2 from the germline V gene are LNHDA and SQIVND (reference sequence). The ends lost 3 bases at V and 4 bases at J; junction bases unmatched: 5. The CDR3 has 15 amino acids. This CDR3 is CASSMATGSTGELFF. The CDR3 DNA follows: TGTGCCAGTAGTATGGCGACAGGGAGCACCGGGGAGCTGTTTTTT. Drawing the rest from reference TRBV19 and TRBJ2-2, the complete variable domain is DGGITQSPKYLFRKEGQNVTLSCEQNLNHDAMYWYRQDPGQGLRLIYYSQIVNDFQKGDIAEGYSVSREKKESFPLTVTSAQKNPTAFYLCASSMATGSTGELFFGEGSRLTVL.

CDR3 sequence (DNA): TGCAGTGCCGGACAGCCTGAAGCTTTCTTT. It yields the protein CSAGQPEAFF. This chain connects TRBV20-1 to TRBJ1-1; tentatively, D is TRBD1 (6 bases). Trimming removed 6 bases at V and 6 bases at J, with 8 bases between. Germline V lookup: CDR1 DFQATT, CDR2 SNEGSKA (reference sequence). This CDR3 contains 10 residues.

The chain has TRBV6-1 and TRBJ2-7; a weak D match, TRBD1 (6 bases). This CDR3 has 11 amino acids. Trimming shortened V by 7 bases and J by 7 bases, and 11 bases separated the two germline ends. Per germline, CDR1 MNHNS and CDR2 SASEGT. The CDR3, as DNA: TGTGCCAGCAAAGGACAGCGGGAGCAGTACGTC. Encoded protein: CASKGQREQYV.

This sequence joins TRBV19 and TRBJ1-2; D gene unclear. V was cut by 5 bases and J by 3 bases, with 10 bases left in between. CDR3 length: 13 residues. Germline CDR1 and CDR2: LNHDA and SQIVND (reference sequence). The CDR3 sequence: CASSARDYYGYTF. CDR3 nucleotides: TGTGCCAGTAGTGCCCGAGATTACTATGGCTACACCTTC.

The chain couples TRBV7-2 to TRBJ2-5; D gene ambiguous. Per germline, CDR1 SGHTA and CDR2 FQGNSA. V was cut by 5 bases and J by 2 bases, with 12 bases left in between. The CDR3 length is 14 residues. CDR3 region: CASSLLGMQETQYF. CDR3 DNA sequence: TGTGCCAGCAGCCTCCTCGGTATGCAAGAGACCCAGTACTTC.

The chain has TRBV4-3 and TRBJ2-3; 8 bases map to TRBD2. Germline assignment: CDR1 LGHNA and CDR2 YSLEER. J gave up 6 bases and V 0 bases, and 11 bases lay outside the gene matches. The CDR3 totals 17 residues. The CDR3 loop reads CASSQDPSAGGSDTQYF. CDR3 in DNA: TGCGCCAGCAGCCAAGACCCCAGCGCGGGGGGTTCTGATACGCAGTATTTT.

The chain links TRBV25-1 to TRBJ1-2; 7 nucleotides line up with TRBD1. CDR3 length equals 15 residues. Germline lookup yields CDR1 MGHDK and CDR2 SYGVNS. The V and J ends lost 6 bases and 3 bases, in that order; junction bases with no gene match: 10. The CDR3 reads CASSLSQGKDYGYTF. The CDR3 coding sequence is TGTGCCAGCAGCCTTTCACAGGGGAAGGACTATGGCTACACCTTC.

This chain links TRBV25-1 with TRBJ2-3, with 7 bases fitting TRBD2. Per germline, CDR1 MGHDK and CDR2 SYGVNS. With V trimmed by 2 bases and J by 10 bases, 6 bases remained unmatched. CDR3 length: 13 residues. CDR3 coding DNA: TGTGCCAGCAGTGAAGGGGACGCGGGAGCGCAGTATTTT. Amino acid sequence: CASSEGDAGAQYF.

This clone showed up just once. This chain joins TRBV5-1 and TRBJ1-2, with 9 bases matching TRBD1. Trimming at V came to 3 bases and at J to 8 bases, leaving 8 bases not matched to a gene. CDR1 SGHRS and CDR2 YFSETQ come from the germline V gene. The CDR3 extends over 14 amino acids. The CDR3 nucleotides read TGCGCCAGCAGCTGGACAGGGGATGGACAGGGCTACACCTTC. It codes for CASSWTGDGQGYTF. The full variable domain, completed using reference TRBV5-1 and TRBJ1-2, is KAGVTQTPRYLIKTRGQQVTLSCSPISGHRSVSWYQQTPGQGLQFLFEYFSETQRNKGNFPGRFSGRQFSNSRSEMNVSTLELGDSALYLCASSWTGDGQGYTFGSGTRLTVV.

This clone was counted between two and nine times. V is TRBV11-2 and J is TRBJ2-5, with TRBD1 identical over 7 bases. The CDR3 sequence is 16 residues long. CDR1 is SGHAT, CDR2 FQNNGV, per germline. Losses at the gene ends were 5 bases for V and 2 bases for J; bases not matched to a gene: 11. Written as DNA, the CDR3 is TGTGCCAGCAGCCCACAGGGGCTGATTTTTCAAGAGACCCAGTACTTC. Translating it yields CASSPQGLIFQETQYF.

The CDR3 reads CASSQGWGGFPYEQYF. CDR3 DNA: TGCGCCAGCAGCCAAGGGTGGGGGGGTTTCCCCTACGAGCAGTACTTC. The chain links TRBV4-1 to TRBJ2-7; 7 bases map to TRBD2. Germline values: CDR1 MGHRA, CDR2 YSYEKL. CDR3 length: 16 amino acids. The V and J ends lost 1 base and 2 bases, in that order; junction bases with no gene match: 8.

This clone has more than one count but fewer than ten. The chain joins TRBV2 to TRBJ1-6, with 11 bases aligning to TRBD1. V shed 5 bases, J shed 8 bases, and the junction held 2 bases outside the gene matches. Per the germline V gene, CDR1 is SNHLY and CDR2 is FYNNEI. This CDR3 region has 14 residues. The CDR3 bases are TGTGCCAGCAGTTGGGACAGGGGGTATTCACCCCTCCACTTT. It codes for CASSWDRGYSPLHF.

This clone is a singleton in its sample. The rearrangement joins TRBV15 to TRBJ1-2; D gene unclear. There are 16 residues in the CDR3. CDR1 and CDR2 from the germline V gene are LNHNV and YYDKDF (reference sequence). V was shortened by 3 bases and J by 6 bases, with 20 bases between the two germline ends. The CDR3 loop reads CATSSHLPGRVDGYTF. The CDR3 DNA reads TGTGCCACCAGCAGCCACCTCCCGGGGAGAGTGGATGGCTACACCTTC.

Only one count was recorded for this clone. The V and J genes are TRBV19 and TRBJ1-1; 7 bases align to TRBD1. The V and J ends lost 5 bases and 1 base, in that order; junction bases with no gene match: 4. Germline CDR1 LNHDA, CDR2 SQIVND (reference sequence). The CDR3 contains 14 residues. CDR3 sequence reads: CASSRGTENTEAFF. Written as DNA, the CDR3 is TGTGCCAGTAGTCGAGGGACAGAGAACACTGAAGCTTTCTTT.

This clone was observed a single time. V is TRBV18 and J is TRBJ2-3; weak D call: TRBD1 (5 bases). Germline V gives CDR1 KGHSH, CDR2 LQKENI. V lost 0 bases and J 0 bases, leaving 7 bases between the germline ends. CDR3 size: 15 residues. The CDR3 DNA follows: TGTGCCAGCTCACCACCGCAGGGTAGCACAGATACGCAGTATTTT. Its translation: CASSPPQGSTDTQYF.